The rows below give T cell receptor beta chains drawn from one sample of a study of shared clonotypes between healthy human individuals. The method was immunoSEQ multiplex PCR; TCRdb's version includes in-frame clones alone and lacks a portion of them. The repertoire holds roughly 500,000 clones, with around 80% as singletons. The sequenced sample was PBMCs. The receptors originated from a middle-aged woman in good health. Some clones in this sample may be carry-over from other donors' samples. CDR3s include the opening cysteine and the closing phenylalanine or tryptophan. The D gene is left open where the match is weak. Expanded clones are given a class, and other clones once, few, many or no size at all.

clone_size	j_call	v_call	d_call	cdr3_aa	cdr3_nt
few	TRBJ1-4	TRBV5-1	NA	CASSLDGTVEKLFF	TGCGCCAGCAGCTTGGATGGGACCGTTGAAAAACTGTTTTTT
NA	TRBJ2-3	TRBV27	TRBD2	CASSLRLAGARASTDTQYF	TGTGCCAGCAGTCTAAGACTAGCGGGAGCAAGGGCTAGCACAGATACGCAGTATTTT
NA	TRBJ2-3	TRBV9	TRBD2	CASSVAGTSMDTQYF	TGTGCCAGCAGCGTAGCCGGGACTAGCATGGATACGCAGTATTTT
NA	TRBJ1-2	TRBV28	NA	CASSHLKRFGYTF	TGTGCCAGCAGCCATCTGAAAAGATTTGGCTACACCTTC
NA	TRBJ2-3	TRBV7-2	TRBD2	CASSLDFTSGSTDTQYF	TGTGCCAGCAGCTTAGACTTTACTAGCGGGAGCACAGATACGCAGTATTTT
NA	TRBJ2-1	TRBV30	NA	CAWSSLAHPSNEQFF	TGTGCCTGGAGTAGCCTCGCACACCCTTCCAATGAGCAGTTCTTC
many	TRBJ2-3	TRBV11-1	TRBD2	CASSLIQAGVGSTDTQYF	TGTGCCAGCAGCTTAATCCAGGCGGGAGTTGGGAGCACAGATACGCAGTATTTT
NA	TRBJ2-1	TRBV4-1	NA	CASSRLGNEQFF	TGCGCCAGCAGCCGACTAGGAAATGAGCAGTTCTTC
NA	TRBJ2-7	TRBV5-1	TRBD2	CASSPLAGGPGGEQYF	TGCGCCAGCAGCCCACTAGCGGGAGGGCCCGGGGGCGAGCAGTACTTC
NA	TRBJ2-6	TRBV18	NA	CASSLGATSGANVLTF	TGTGCCAGCTCACTGGGGGCCACTTCTGGGGCCAACGTCCTGACTTTC